Below are 8 T cell receptor beta chains sequenced from a single sample in a study of T cell responses to AZD1222 COVID-19 vaccine. Only in-frame clones appear in the TCRdb table, and some are missing; sequencing was by immunoSEQ multiplex PCR. Of some 180,000 clones in the sample, roughly 94% were seen once. Sequenced here: peripheral blood, sampled 28 days after the second AZD1222 dose. The receptor set was obtained from an adult who received the AZD1222 COVID-19 vaccine.

The chain links TRBV19 to TRBJ1-2, with D tentatively TRBD1 (6 bases). The germline gives CDR1 LNHDA, CDR2 SQIVND (reference sequence). Between the trimmed V and J ends, which lost 3 bases and 4 bases, there was a span of 18 bases. The CDR3 totals 16 residues. CDR3 protein: CASSIGSGGRGYGYTF. DNA of the CDR3: TGTGCCAGTAGTATTGGGAGTGGGGGGCGCGGCTATGGCTACACCTTC.

CDR3 loop: CASSVTGTAQETQYF. Here the CDR3 DNA reads TGTGCCAGCAGCGTCACCGGGACAGCTCAAGAGACCCAGTACTTC. The chain is built from TRBV7-7 and TRBJ2-5, with TRBD1 matching 7 bases. Germline V CDR1 and CDR2: SSHAT, FNYEAQ (reference sequence). The junction had 8 bases not matched to a gene; V was cut back by 5 bases and J by 2 bases. CDR3 length: 15 amino acids.

The CDR3 nucleotides are TGCAGCGTCACCTCACCTGGGGGCGGCAATCAGCCCCAGCATTTT. This translates into CSVTSPGGGNQPQHF. V gene TRBV29-1 combines with J gene TRBJ1-5; D might be TRBD1 (6 bases). With 6 bases removed from V and 2 bases from J, the gap between germline ends came to 17 bases. This CDR3 is 15 amino acids long. Germline loops: CDR1 SQVTM, CDR2 ANQGSEA.

This clone was detected only a few times. The rearrangement joins TRBV20-1 to TRBJ1-1; D gene unclear. The ends were cut back, 3 bases at V and 2 bases at J, with 10 bases in the middle. CDR3 length: 13 amino acids. Germline assignment: CDR1 DFQATT and CDR2 SNEGSKA (reference sequence). CDR3 sequence: CSASFSVNTEAFF. The CDR3 nucleotides read TGCAGTGCTAGTTTTTCCGTCAACACTGAAGCTTTCTTT.

The chain is built from TRBV12-3 or TRBV12-4 and TRBJ2-5, with D unresolved. The CDR3 has 13 amino acids. The V gene lost 3 bases and the J gene lost 4 bases, with 9 bases spanning the gap. The chain's CDR3 is CASSLGNRETQYF. The CDR3 DNA sequence: TGTGCCAGCAGTTTGGGAAATCGAGAGACCCAGTACTTC.

The chain combines TRBV3-1 (or the pseudogene TRBV3-2) with TRBJ1-4; a possible D gene is TRBD1 (5 bases). The CDR3 is made up of 11 amino acids. CDR1 is LGHDT and CDR2 is YNNKEL in the germline V gene (reference sequence). V lost 2 bases and J 12 bases, leaving 7 bases between the germline ends. The CDR3 region is CASSQTTELFF. CDR3 in DNA: TGTGCCAGCAGCCAAACGACAGAACTGTTTTTT.

This chain uses TRBV19 with TRBJ1-1; D is uncertain. Germline-derived CDR1 and CDR2 are LNHDA and SQIVND (reference sequence). The CDR3 runs 12 residues. Trimming took 7 bases from V and 1 from J, leaving 7 bases between them. The CDR3: CASTFGNTEAFF. CDR3 sequence (DNA): TGTGCCAGTACCTTCGGGAACACTGAAGCTTTCTTT.

In its sample, this clone was seen once. The chain joins TRBV5-1 to TRBJ2-1, with no clear D. CDR3 length equals 17 residues. V dropped 4 bases and J dropped 3 bases, with 20 bases sitting between them. CDR1 is SGHRS and CDR2 is YFSETQ in the germline V gene. The CDR3 nucleotides are TGCGCCAGCAGCCAAGACCCATTCCTGATGTACTACAATGAGCAGTTCTTC. It is translated as CASSQDPFLMYYNEQFF.